The 22 T cell receptor beta chains reported below all come from one sample, sequenced in a study of T cells in Graves' hyperthyroidism and ophthalmopathy. Amplification of TCR beta CDR3 regions used RNA as the template. During a first-round RT-PCR of the TCR CDR3, the HTBI primer set was used. TCRdb re-analysed the multiplex PCR reads in MiXCR, keeping a single row per CDR3 protein. The sample has about 740,000 distinct CDR3 sequences, 13% to 15% seen once. What was sequenced was blood. These receptors were taken from a woman aged 18-29 years with Graves' hyperthyroidism.

This clonotype was observed a handful of times. The rearrangement joins TRBV6-1 to TRBJ2-1; perhaps D is TRBD1 or TRBD2 (5 bases each). Trimming left V 4 bases short and J 0 bases short, with 10 bases between. Germline V lookup: CDR1 MNHNS, CDR2 SASEGT. This CDR3 spans 15 amino acids. The CDR3 sequence: CASSVTRGSYNEQFF. The CDR3, as DNA: TGTGCCAGCAGTGTAACGAGGGGCTCCTACAATGAGCAGTTCTTC.

This clonotype was observed many times. V usage is TRBV3-1 and J usage is TRBJ2-2; D is unclear. The V gene's germline CDR1 is LGHDT and CDR2 YNNKEL (reference sequence). V lost 1 base to trimming and J lost 2 bases, with 17 bases between them. This CDR3 region has 18 residues. CDR3 bases: TGTGCCAGCAGCCAAGTTTTGAATTCGAGTTCTAACACCGGGGAGCTGTTTTTT. This encodes CASSQVLNSSSNTGELFF.

This clonotype has only a few counts. V usage is TRBV6-1 and J usage is TRBJ2-3; 8 bases are shared with TRBD2. The germline CDR1 and CDR2 sequences are MNHNS and SASEGT. This CDR3 comprises 14 residues. V shed 9 bases, J shed 2 bases, and the junction held 7 bases outside the gene matches. The CDR3 sequence: CASTSGSYTDTQYF. CDR3 in DNA: TGTGCCAGTACTAGCGGCTCGTACACAGATACGCAGTATTTT.

V gene TRBV14 combines with J gene TRBJ2-7; a weak D match, TRBD2 (6 bases). The V gene's germline CDR1 is SGHDN and CDR2 FVKESK. V lost 0 bases and J 0 bases, leaving 18 bases between the germline ends. The CDR3 spans 18 residues. CDR3 region: CASSQDRGKSSPSYEQYF. The CDR3 nucleotides are TGTGCCAGCAGCCAAGATCGGGGGAAGTCCAGTCCCTCCTACGAGCAGTACTTC.

This clonotype was detected many times. The chain links TRBV3-1 to TRBJ2-7, with TRBD1 identical over 9 bases. The CDR3 contains 16 residues. The germline CDR1 and CDR2 sequences are LGHDT and YNNKEL (reference sequence). The J segment lost 4 bases and the V segment lost 4 bases, leaving 11 bases of the junction unmatched. CDR3 bases: TGTGCCAGCAGCCCCCCCGGGACAGGGAGGGGGTACGAGCAGTACTTC. Translating it yields CASSPPGTGRGYEQYF.

The sample holds many counts of this clonotype. The chain has TRBV7-9 and TRBJ1-1, with D hard to call. The CDR3 runs to 12 residues. V shed 7 bases and J shed 2 bases, with 8 bases lying between them. Germline V gives CDR1 SEHNR, CDR2 FQNEAQ (reference sequence). CDR3 amino acids: CASMDLNTEAFF. The CDR3 DNA is TGTGCCAGCATGGACCTTAACACTGAAGCTTTCTTT.

The CDR3 DNA reads TGTGCCAGCAGCCGGGGACAGGGGGCCCCCTACAATGAGCAGTTCTTC. Encoded protein: CASSRGQGAPYNEQFF. This rearrangement joins TRBV7-9 to TRBJ2-1, with 12 bases identical to TRBD1. Germline loops: CDR1 SEHNR, CDR2 FQNEAQ (reference sequence). V was clipped by 5 bases and J by 2 bases; unmatched bases: 4. This CDR3 is 16 amino acids long.

In this sample, this clonotype turned up many times. The J gene is TRBJ2-3, the V gene TRBV11-2; 8 bases line up with TRBD2. Per germline, CDR1 SGHAT and CDR2 FQNNGV. This CDR3 comprises 15 residues. V gave up 5 bases and J gave up 3 bases; unmatched junction bases: 7. Written as DNA, the CDR3 is TGTGCCAGCAGCCCACTTAGCGGGAAAACAGATACGCAGTATTTT. Translation: CASSPLSGKTDTQYF.

This clonotype was observed many times. This chain uses TRBV11-2 with TRBJ2-5; D ambiguous. Trimming left V 6 bases short and J 7 bases short, with 15 bases between. Per germline, CDR1 SGHAT and CDR2 FQNNGV. The CDR3 covers 13 residues. CDR3: CASRSPSRATQYF. The CDR3 bases are TGTGCCAGCAGATCCCCATCAAGAGCGACCCAGTACTTC. Drawing the rest from reference TRBV11-2 and TRBJ2-5, the complete variable domain is EAGVAQSPRYKIIEKRQSVAFWCNPISGHATLYWYQQILGQGPKLLIQFQNNGVVDDSQLPKDRFSAERLKGVDSTLKIQPAKLEDSAVYLCASRSPSRATQYFGPGTRLLVL.

This clonotype came up many times. The V call is TRBV7-9, the J call TRBJ2-5; D not resolved. This CDR3 comprises 12 residues. From germline, CDR1 is SEHNR and CDR2 FQNEAQ (reference sequence). V was cut by 8 bases and J by 1 base, with 8 bases left in between. As DNA, the CDR3 is TGTGCCAGCGGAAGTACCCAAGAGACCCAGTACTTC. Amino acids: CASGSTQETQYF.

The chain employs TRBV29-1 and TRBJ1-5; tentative D call: TRBD1 (6 bases). This CDR3 region has 13 residues. The V end was cut by 4 bases, the J end by 3 bases, with 10 bases between. The germline CDR1 and CDR2 sequences are SQVTM and ANQGSEA. The CDR3 sequence: CSVGDTPNQPQHF. The CDR3 bases are TGCAGCGTTGGGGACACCCCCAATCAGCCCCAGCATTTT.

The chain recombines TRBV7-9 with TRBJ2-7; the D is unclear. V gave up 5 bases and J gave up 6 bases, with 17 bases separating them. This CDR3 is built from 14 residues. Germline values: CDR1 SEHNR, CDR2 FQNEAQ (reference sequence). CDR3 sequence (DNA): TGTGCCAGCAGCCCCCGTGAGCCCCGGCCCGAGCAGTACTTC. This translates into CASSPREPRPEQYF. Based on the CDR3 plus reference TRBV7-9 and TRBJ2-7, the full variable domain is DTGVSQNPRHKITKRGQNVTFRCDPISEHNRLYWYRQTLGQGPEFLTYFQNEAQLEKSRLLSDRFSAERPKGSFSTLEIQRTEQGDSAMYLCASSPREPRPEQYFGPGTRLTVT.

This clonotype was counted ten times or more. This chain connects TRBV15 to TRBJ2-5; maybe TRBD2 (5 bases). The germline V gene has CDR1 LNHNV and CDR2 YYDKDF (reference sequence). The CDR3 sequence is 13 residues long. Trimming shortened V by 5 bases and J by 5 bases, and 12 bases separated the two germline ends. The chain's CDR3 is CATSYLAGETQYF. In nucleotides, the CDR3 is TGTGCCACCAGCTACCTAGCAGGCGAGACCCAGTACTTC.

This clonotype was counted at least ten times. This sequence joins TRBV28 and TRBJ2-7; D unclear. This CDR3 has 14 residues. Germline V gene data show CDR1 as MDHEN and CDR2 as SYDVKM. V lost 6 bases to trimming and J lost 2 bases, with 14 bases between them. Here the CDR3 DNA reads TGTGCCAGCAGACCCCGGGCAAGAGCCTACGAGCAGTACTTC. It codes for CASRPRARAYEQYF.

This clonotype was found many times. This chain links TRBV7-9 with TRBJ1-5; weak D call: TRBD1 (5 bases). Trimming removed 4 bases from V and 1 base from J, with 11 bases in between. CDR1 is SEHNR, CDR2 FQNEAQ, per germline (reference sequence). The CDR3 sequence is 15 residues long. CDR3 amino acids: CASSSQGPSNQPQHF. Written as DNA, the CDR3 is TGTGCCAGCAGCTCTCAGGGACCAAGCAATCAGCCCCAGCATTTT.

This clonotype was seen many times. This chain connects TRBV5-5 to TRBJ2-1; a weak D match, TRBD1 (5 bases). Germline V lookup: CDR1 SGHKS, CDR2 YYEKEE (reference sequence). Trimming pared 4 bases from V and 1 base from J, leaving 12 bases between. The CDR3 extends over 15 amino acids. DNA of the CDR3: TGTGCCAGCAGCCCTATAGGGGAATCCTACAATGAGCAGTTCTTC. Translating it yields CASSPIGESYNEQFF.

This clonotype was detected many times. The V gene is TRBV12-3 or TRBV12-4, the J gene TRBJ2-2; TRBD1 or TRBD2 may be the D gene (6 bases each). This CDR3 contains 15 residues. V was trimmed by 3 bases and J by 0 bases, leaving 8 bases between them. CDR3 protein: CASSLRGANTGELFF. Here the CDR3 DNA reads TGTGCCAGCAGTTTGAGGGGGGCGAACACCGGGGAGCTGTTTTTT.

The V and J genes are TRBV29-1 and TRBJ2-3; D unclear. This CDR3 is built from 12 residues. Germline V gives CDR1 SQVTM, CDR2 ANQGSEA. Trimming stripped 4 bases from V and 4 bases from J, with 9 bases between. In DNA, the CDR3 is TGCAGCGTTGCCCCTATAGCAGATACGCAGTATTTT. Amino acids: CSVAPIADTQYF.

There are a few counts of this clonotype. In nucleotides, the CDR3 is TGTGCCACCAGTCAGCAGGCGGCAGATACGCAGTATTTT. Residues: CATSQQAADTQYF. The rearrangement joins TRBV24-1 to TRBJ2-3, with D unresolved. V gave up 6 bases and J gave up 4 bases, with 10 bases separating them. The CDR3 runs 13 residues. Germline CDR1 reads KGHDR; CDR2 reads SFDVKD.

The rearrangement links TRBV27 to TRBJ2-7; 7 bases match TRBD1. Germline loops: CDR1 MNHEY, CDR2 SMNVEV (reference sequence). The trim removed 6 bases at V and 2 bases at J, leaving 7 bases unmatched. The CDR3 runs to 14 residues. The CDR3 is CASSRLTGPYEQYF. The CDR3 coding sequence is TGTGCCAGCAGCCGCCTGACAGGGCCCTACGAGCAGTACTTC.

This clonotype was seen at least ten times. This rearrangement joins TRBV20-1 to TRBJ1-2; 8 bases are a match to TRBD1. The CDR3 extends over 14 amino acids. V lost 1 base to trimming and J lost 4 bases; unmatched junction nucleotides: 5. Germline V lookup: CDR1 DFQATT, CDR2 SNEGSKA (reference sequence). The CDR3 nucleotides are TGCAGTGCTAGAGCAGCAGACAGGGGCTATGGCTACACCTTC. The encoded protein is CSARAADRGYGYTF.

Many counts were recorded for this clonotype. The chain couples TRBV2 to TRBJ1-4; D is unresolved. The CDR3 covers 16 residues. Germline CDR1 is SNHLY and CDR2 is FYNNEI. V was cut by 0 bases and J by 10 bases, with 18 bases left in between. CDR3 coding DNA: TGTGCCAGCAGTGAAGCCCTCCTCCGGACGAAGGGAAAACTGTTTTTT. It encodes CASSEALLRTKGKLFF.